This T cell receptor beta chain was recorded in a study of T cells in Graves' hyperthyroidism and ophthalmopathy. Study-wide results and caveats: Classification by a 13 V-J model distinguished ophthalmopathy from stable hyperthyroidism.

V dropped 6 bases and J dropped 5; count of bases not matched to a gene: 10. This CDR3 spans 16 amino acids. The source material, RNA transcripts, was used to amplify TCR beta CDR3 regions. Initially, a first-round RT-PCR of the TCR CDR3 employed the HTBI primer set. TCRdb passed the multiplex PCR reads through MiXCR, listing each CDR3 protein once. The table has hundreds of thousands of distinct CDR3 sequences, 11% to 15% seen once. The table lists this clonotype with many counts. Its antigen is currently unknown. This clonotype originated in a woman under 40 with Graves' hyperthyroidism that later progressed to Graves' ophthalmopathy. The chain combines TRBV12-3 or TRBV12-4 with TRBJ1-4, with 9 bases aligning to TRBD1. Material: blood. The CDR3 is CASRRIGQGRNEKLFF. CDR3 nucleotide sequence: TGTGCCAGCAGGCGAATAGGACAGGGGCGAAATGAAAAACTGTTTTTT.